This T cell receptor beta chain emerged from a study of blood T cell repertoires in COVID-19. Across the whole study: Italy, Spain and the United States were the sources of the convalescent and acute COVID-19 samples. Sample material is recorded as cDNA or gDNA derived from T cells, B-cell-depleted T cells, or PBMCs.

Original data processing: How many nucleated cells were present was estimated from reference gene primer amplification. Clones were read by immunoSEQ multiplex PCR, and TCRdb kept only the in-frame ones, dropping some. V and J calls and clone size are copied from that table; D and trimming were computed from the DNA. The table includes over 60,000 clones, nearly 90% detected once. This clone has more than one count but fewer than ten. Germline lookup yields CDR1 SGHDN and CDR2 FVKESK. Trimming took off 6 bases at V and 7 bases at J, with 9 bases between the two ends. This CDR3 has 11 amino acids. This TCR was sampled from a middle-aged man with acute or convalescent COVID-19. The J gene is TRBJ1-2, the V gene TRBV14, with D unresolved. Sample: peripheral blood. As DNA, the CDR3 is TGTGCCAGCAGTTCGGGGATTGGCTACACCTTC. It encodes CASSSGIGYTF.